This record looks at one TCR beta chain sequence and its context. Its antigen is unknown. The CDR3 runs 11 residues. Germline loops: CDR1 SQVTM, CDR2 ANQGSEA. The V end was cut by 7 bases, the J end by 7 bases, with 13 bases between. This sample was included in a study of shared clonotypes between healthy human individuals. Study at large: A couple of women and three men aged 18 to 49 served as donors.

Sequenced by immunoSEQ multiplex PCR; TCRdb stores in-frame clones only, minus some. The table shows 1.6 million or so clones, with roughly 96% occurring only once. Study-wide results and limits: An anticipated effect of sequencing depth on clonotype sharing among donors was recognized.

The chain carries TRBV29-1 and TRBJ1-2; D is perhaps TRBD1 (6 bases). The origin of this receptor is a man aged 30 to 45 in good health. What was sequenced was naive CD4+ T cells sorted from blood. Subset given: CD45RA+ positively selected. The CDR3 sequence: CSGTGSAGYTF. The DNA of the CDR3 is TGCAGCGGTACAGGGAGTGCTGGCTACACCTTC.